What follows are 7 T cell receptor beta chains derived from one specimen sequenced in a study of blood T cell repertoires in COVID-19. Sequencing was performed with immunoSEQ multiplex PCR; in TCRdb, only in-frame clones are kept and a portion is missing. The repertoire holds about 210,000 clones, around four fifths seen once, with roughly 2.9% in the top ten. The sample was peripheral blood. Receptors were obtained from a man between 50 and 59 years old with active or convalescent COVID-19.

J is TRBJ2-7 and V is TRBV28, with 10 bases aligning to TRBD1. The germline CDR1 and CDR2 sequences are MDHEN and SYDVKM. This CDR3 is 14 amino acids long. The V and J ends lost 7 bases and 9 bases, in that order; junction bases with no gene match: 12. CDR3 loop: CASTRDRGSARQYF. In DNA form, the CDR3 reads TGTGCCAGCACCCGGGACAGGGGTTCAGCCAGGCAGTACTTC.

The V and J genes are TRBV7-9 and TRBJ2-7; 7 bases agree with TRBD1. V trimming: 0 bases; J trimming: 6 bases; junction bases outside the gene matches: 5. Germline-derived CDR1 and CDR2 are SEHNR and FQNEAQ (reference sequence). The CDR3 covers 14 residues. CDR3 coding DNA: TGTGCCAGCAGCTTAGCACCATACAGGGGCGAGCAGTACTTC. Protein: CASSLAPYRGEQYF.

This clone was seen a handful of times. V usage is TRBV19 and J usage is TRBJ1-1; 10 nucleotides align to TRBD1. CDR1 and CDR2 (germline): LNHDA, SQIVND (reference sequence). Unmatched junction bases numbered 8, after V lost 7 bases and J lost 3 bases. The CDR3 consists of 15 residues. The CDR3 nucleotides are TGTGCCAGTATCCCCAGGGGGACAGGGGACACTGAAGCTTTCTTT. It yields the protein CASIPRGTGDTEAFF.

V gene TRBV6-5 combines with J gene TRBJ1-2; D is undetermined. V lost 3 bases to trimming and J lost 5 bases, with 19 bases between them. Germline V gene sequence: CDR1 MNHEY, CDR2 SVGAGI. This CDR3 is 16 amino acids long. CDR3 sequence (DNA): TGTGCCAGCAGTTATTCATCCCTAACATTAGCTTATGGCTACACCTTC. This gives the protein CASSYSSLTLAYGYTF.

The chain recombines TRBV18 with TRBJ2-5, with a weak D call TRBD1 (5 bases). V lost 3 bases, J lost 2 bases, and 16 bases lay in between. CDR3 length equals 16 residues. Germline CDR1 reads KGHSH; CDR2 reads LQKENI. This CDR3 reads CASSPGLDTSQETQYF. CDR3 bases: TGTGCCAGCTCACCTGGGCTGGACACCTCACAAGAGACCCAGTACTTC.

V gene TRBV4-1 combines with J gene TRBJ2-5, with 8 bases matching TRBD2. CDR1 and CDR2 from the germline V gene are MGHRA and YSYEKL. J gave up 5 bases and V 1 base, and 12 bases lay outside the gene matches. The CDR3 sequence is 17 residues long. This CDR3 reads CASSQVGLAGSGETQYF. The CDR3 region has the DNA TGCGCCAGCAGCCAAGTCGGGCTAGCGGGTTCTGGGGAGACCCAGTACTTC.

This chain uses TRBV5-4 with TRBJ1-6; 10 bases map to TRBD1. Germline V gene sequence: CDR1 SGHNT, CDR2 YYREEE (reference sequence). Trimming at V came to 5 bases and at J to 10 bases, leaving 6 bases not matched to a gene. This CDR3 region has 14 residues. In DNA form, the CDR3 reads TGTGCCAGCAGGTGGGACAGGGGCAACTCACCCCTCCACTTT. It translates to CASRWDRGNSPLHF.